These 8 T cell receptor beta chains originate from one sample sequenced in a study of patients and donors after allogeneic stem cell transplantation. TCRdb independently ran MiXCR on the RT-PCR reads; one entry per CDR3 protein. In the table there are approximately 200,000 distinct CDR3 sequences, 41% of which are singletons. Sequenced material: blood, either unsorted or a sorted T cell fraction (not recorded which). These receptors were collected from a human donor who was either an allogeneic HSCT recipient or a stem cell or donor lymphocyte infusion donor (not recorded which). It is not recorded whose cells these are; they may come from a transplant donor.

V is TRBV27 and J is TRBJ1-5; 7 bases agree with TRBD1. Trimming cost V 8 bases and J 3 bases; bases outside gene matches: 10. The CDR3 runs to 15 residues. Looked up from germline, CDR1 is MNHEY and CDR2 is SMNVEV (reference sequence). CDR3 in amino acids: CASGIAGGNNQPQHF. Written as DNA, the CDR3 is TGTGCCAGCGGAATAGCAGGGGGAAACAATCAGCCCCAGCATTTT.

V is TRBV29-1 and J is TRBJ2-2; 9 nucleotides line up with TRBD1. V shed 7 bases and J 4 bases; nucleotides not matched to a gene: 7. The germline CDR1 and CDR2 sequences are SQVTM and ANQGSEA. This CDR3 contains 14 residues. The CDR3 DNA follows: TGCAGCGGATCCGGGACAGGGACCACCGGGGAGCTGTTTTTT. Translated, it gives CSGSGTGTTGELFF.

The chain couples TRBV25-1 to TRBJ1-2, with D possibly matching TRBD1 (5 bases). The CDR3 runs 11 residues. Deletions cut 6 bases from V and 4 bases from J, with 6 bases between. Per germline, CDR1 MGHDK and CDR2 SYGVNS. The CDR3 sequence is CASRDIYGYTF. The CDR3, as DNA: TGTGCCAGCAGGGACATCTATGGCTACACCTTC.

The chain carries TRBV6-5 and TRBJ2-1; 10 positions agree with TRBD2. The CDR3 contains 17 residues. CDR1 MNHEY and CDR2 SVGAGI come from the germline V gene. The J segment lost 7 bases and the V segment lost 5 bases, leaving 14 bases of the junction unmatched. CDR3 nucleotide sequence: TGTGCCAGCAGTAAAAGGTCCCAAGCGGGAGGGGGGAATGAGCAGTTCTTC. Its translation is CASSKRSQAGGGNEQFF.

The chain couples TRBV15 to TRBJ2-3; 7 bases line up with TRBD1. The V segment lost 5 bases and the J segment 0 bases; nucleotides outside the gene matches: 11. Germline V CDR1 and CDR2: LNHNV, YYDKDF (reference sequence). This CDR3 region has 17 residues. CDR3 in amino acids: CATSGEVPGQSTDTQYF. The CDR3 DNA reads TGTGCCACCAGCGGGGAAGTCCCGGGACAGAGCACAGATACGCAGTATTTT.

This clonotype was found a few times. This chain joins TRBV4-1 and TRBJ1-5, with D possibly matching TRBD1 (5 bases). Per germline, CDR1 MGHRA and CDR2 YSYEKL. Trimming cost V 4 bases and J 1 base, with 17 bases left between them. This CDR3 comprises 17 residues. The CDR3 DNA reads as TGCGCCAGCAGCCCCCTACTCGGGGGGGTGAGCAATCAGCCCCAGCATTTT. Protein: CASSPLLGGVSNQPQHF.

This clonotype was seen more than once but under ten times. V is TRBV25-1 and J is TRBJ1-4; weak D call: TRBD1 (5 bases). Germline V lookup: CDR1 MGHDK, CDR2 SYGVNS. The CDR3 has 16 amino acids. V lost 2 bases and J 0 bases, leaving 10 bases between the germline ends. Written as DNA, the CDR3 is TGTGCCAGCAGTGAAGGGTCGGGGGCAACTAATGAAAAACTGTTTTTT. It translates to CASSEGSGATNEKLFF. The full variable domain, with the rest looked up from reference TRBV25-1 and TRBJ1-4, is EADIYQTPRYLVIGTGKKITLECSQTMGHDKMYWYQQDPGMELHLIHYSYGVNSTEKGDLSSESTVSRIRTEHFPLTLESARPSHTSQYLCASSEGSGATNEKLFFGSGTQLSVL.

The gene calls are TRBV10-3 and TRBJ2-3, with no clear D. Trimming pared 4 bases from V and 4 bases from J, leaving 6 bases between. Germline V gives CDR1 ENHRY, CDR2 SYGVKD. The CDR3 loop spans 12 amino acids. The CDR3 protein is CAISVTSDTQYF. In nucleotides, the CDR3 is TGTGCCATCAGTGTGACCTCAGATACGCAGTATTTT.